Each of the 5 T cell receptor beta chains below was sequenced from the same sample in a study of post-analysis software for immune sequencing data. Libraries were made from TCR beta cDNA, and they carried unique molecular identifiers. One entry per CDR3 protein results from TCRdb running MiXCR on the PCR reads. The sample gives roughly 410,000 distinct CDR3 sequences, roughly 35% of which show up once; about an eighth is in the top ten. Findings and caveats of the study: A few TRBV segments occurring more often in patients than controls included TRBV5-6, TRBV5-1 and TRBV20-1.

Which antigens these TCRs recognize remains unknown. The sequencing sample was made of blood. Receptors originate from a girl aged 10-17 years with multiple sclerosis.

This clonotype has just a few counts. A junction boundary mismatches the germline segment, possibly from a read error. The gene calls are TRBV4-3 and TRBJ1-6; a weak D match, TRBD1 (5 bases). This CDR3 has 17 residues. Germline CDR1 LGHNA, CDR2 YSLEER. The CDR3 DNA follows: TGCGCCGGCAGCCAAGAGGAAGGGGCGTTGGATAATTCACCCCTCCACTTT. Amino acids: CAGSQEEGALDNSPLHF.

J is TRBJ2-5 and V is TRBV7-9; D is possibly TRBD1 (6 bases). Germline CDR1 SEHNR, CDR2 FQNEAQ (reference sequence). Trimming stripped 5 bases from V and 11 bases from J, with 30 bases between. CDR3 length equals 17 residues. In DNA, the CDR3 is TGTGCCAGCAGCCCAGGACAGCTCGGCTCTTCCGGCGGCGGGCAGTACTTC. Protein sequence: CASSPGQLGSSGGGQYF.

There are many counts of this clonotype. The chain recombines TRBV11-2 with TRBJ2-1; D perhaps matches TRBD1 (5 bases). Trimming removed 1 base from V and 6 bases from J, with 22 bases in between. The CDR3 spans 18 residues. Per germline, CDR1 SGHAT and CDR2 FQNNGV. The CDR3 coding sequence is TGTGCCAGCAGCTTAGCATGGCCCCGCAGGGCGGTTCCCAATGAGCAGTTCTTC. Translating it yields CASSLAWPRRAVPNEQFF.

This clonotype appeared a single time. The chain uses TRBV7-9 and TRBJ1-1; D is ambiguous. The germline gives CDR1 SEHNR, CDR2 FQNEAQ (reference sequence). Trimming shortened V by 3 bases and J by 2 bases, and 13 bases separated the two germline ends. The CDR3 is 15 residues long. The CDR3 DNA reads TGTGCCAGCAGCTTGGCCGGGCAGACCAACACTGAAGCTTTCTTT. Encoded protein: CASSLAGQTNTEAFF. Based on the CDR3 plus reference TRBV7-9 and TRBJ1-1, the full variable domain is DTGVSQNPRHKITKRGQNVTFRCDPISEHNRLYWYRQTLGQGPEFLTYFQNEAQLEKSRLLSDRFSAERPKGSFSTLEIQRTEQGDSAMYLCASSLAGQTNTEAFFGQGTRLTVV.

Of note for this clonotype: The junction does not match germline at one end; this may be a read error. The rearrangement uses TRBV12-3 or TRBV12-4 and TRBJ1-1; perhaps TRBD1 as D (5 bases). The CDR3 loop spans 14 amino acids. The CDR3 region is CASRLGEPNTEAFF. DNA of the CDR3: TGTGCCAGCAGGTTAGGGGAGCCGAACACTGAAGCTTTCTTT.